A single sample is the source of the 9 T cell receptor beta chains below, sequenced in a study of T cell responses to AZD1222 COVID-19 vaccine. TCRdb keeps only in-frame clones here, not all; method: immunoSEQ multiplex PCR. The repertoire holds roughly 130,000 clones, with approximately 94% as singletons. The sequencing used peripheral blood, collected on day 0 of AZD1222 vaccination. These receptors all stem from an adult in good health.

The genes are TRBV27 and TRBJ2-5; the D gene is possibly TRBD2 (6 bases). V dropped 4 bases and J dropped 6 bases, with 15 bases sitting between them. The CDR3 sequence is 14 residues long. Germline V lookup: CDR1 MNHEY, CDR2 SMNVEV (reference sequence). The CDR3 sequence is CASSSTRGGKTQYF. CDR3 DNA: TGTGCCAGCAGTTCGACTAGGGGCGGGAAGACCCAGTACTTC.

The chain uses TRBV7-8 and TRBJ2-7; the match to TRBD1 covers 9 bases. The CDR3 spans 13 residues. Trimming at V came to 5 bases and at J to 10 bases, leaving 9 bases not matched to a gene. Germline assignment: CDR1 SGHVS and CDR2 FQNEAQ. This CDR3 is CASSLGRQGEQYF. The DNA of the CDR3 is TGTGCCAGCAGCCTAGGGCGACAGGGGGAACAGTACTTC.

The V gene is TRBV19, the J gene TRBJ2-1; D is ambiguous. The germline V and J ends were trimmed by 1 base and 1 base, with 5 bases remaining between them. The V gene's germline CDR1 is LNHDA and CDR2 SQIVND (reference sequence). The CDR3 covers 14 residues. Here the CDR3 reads CASSIVSSYNEQFF. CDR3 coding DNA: TGTGCCAGTAGTATAGTTTCATCCTACAATGAGCAGTTCTTC.

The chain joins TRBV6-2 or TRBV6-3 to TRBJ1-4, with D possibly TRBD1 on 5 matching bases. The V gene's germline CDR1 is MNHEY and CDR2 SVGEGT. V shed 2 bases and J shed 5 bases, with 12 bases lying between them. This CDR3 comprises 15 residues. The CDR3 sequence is CASSYVRDKNEKLFF. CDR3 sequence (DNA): TGTGCCAGCAGTTACGTCAGGGATAAAAATGAAAAACTGTTTTTT.

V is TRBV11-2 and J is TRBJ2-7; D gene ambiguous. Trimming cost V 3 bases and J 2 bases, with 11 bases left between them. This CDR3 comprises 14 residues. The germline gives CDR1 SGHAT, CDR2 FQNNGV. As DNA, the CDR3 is TGTGCCAGCAGCTTGATTATCGATCCCTACGAGCAGTACTTC. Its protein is CASSLIIDPYEQYF.

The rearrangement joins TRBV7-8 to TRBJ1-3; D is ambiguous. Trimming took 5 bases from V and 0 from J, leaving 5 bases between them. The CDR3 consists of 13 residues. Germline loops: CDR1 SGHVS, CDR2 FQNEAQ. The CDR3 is CASSLSSGNTIYF. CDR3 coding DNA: TGTGCCAGCAGCCTGAGCTCTGGAAACACCATATATTTT.

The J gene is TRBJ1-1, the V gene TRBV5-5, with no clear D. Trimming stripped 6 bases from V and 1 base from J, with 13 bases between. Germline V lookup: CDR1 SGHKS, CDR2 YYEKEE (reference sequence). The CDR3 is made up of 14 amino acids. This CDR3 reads CASTPGVQNTEAFF. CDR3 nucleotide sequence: TGTGCCAGCACCCCCGGAGTACAGAACACTGAAGCTTTCTTT.

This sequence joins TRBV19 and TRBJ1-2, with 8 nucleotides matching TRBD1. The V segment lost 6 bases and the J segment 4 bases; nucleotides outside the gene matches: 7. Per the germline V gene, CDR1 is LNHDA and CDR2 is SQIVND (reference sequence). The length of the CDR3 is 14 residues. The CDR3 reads CASRARGLGYGYTF. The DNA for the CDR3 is TGTGCCAGTAGAGCCAGGGGGCTAGGCTATGGCTACACCTTC.

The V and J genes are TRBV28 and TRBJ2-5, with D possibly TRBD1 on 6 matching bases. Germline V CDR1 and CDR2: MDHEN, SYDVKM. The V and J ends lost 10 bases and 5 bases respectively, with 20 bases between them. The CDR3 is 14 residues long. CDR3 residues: CAIAPGVLGETQYF. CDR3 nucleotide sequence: TGTGCCATCGCCCCAGGGGTCTTGGGGGAGACCCAGTACTTC.